This T cell receptor beta chain was obtained from a study of T cells in Graves' hyperthyroidism and ophthalmopathy. Study as a whole: Peripheral blood collection took place at initial diagnosis, before any treatment. Findings and limits, study-wide: Clonotypes that were expanded in thyroid above 0.001 mostly appeared in blood too.

Diagnosis relied on clinical symptoms, serum thyroxine and TRAb, thyroid ultrasound and orbital computed tomography. This clonotype has more than one count but fewer than ten. Its cognate antigen is unknown. The length of the CDR3 is 14 residues. Germline CDR1 and CDR2: SGHRS and YFSETQ. Deletions cut 0 bases from V and 10 bases from J, with 16 bases between. The TCR beta CDR3 regions underwent amplification using RNA transcripts as the source. Researchers ran a first-round RT-PCR on the TCR CDR3 using the HTBI primer set. TCRdb independently ran MiXCR on the multiplex PCR reads; one entry per CDR3 protein. The profile shows 330,000 or so distinct CDR3 sequences, approximately 18% of them singletons.

Specimen: blood. This rearrangement joins TRBV5-1 to TRBJ1-1; D might be TRBD1 (6 bases). The sequence was obtained from a man over 45 with Graves' ophthalmopathy. CDR3 sequence reads: CASSLAGATLSAFF. The DNA of the CDR3 is TGCGCCAGCAGCTTGGCAGGGGCCACCTTGTCAGCTTTCTTT.